Listed here are 23 T cell receptor beta chains from one sample, sequenced in a study of regulatory T cells in long-lasting Graves disease. Relying on iRepertoire HTBI primers and Arm-PCR of CDR3 regions, the team built TCR beta libraries. TCRdb called the multiplex PCR reads again in MiXCR, with one record for every CDR3 protein. In the table there are 400,000 to 550,000 distinct CDR3 sequences, about 15% of which are singletons. The time point was: newly diagnosed GD, antithyroid drugs for less than 3 months. Isolated PBMC RNA provided the starting material for the TCR library. The sample also formed part of further work on T cells in Graves' hyperthyroidism and ophthalmopathy.

The starting material was peripheral blood mononuclear cells (PBMCs), obtained at new diagnosis, from a patient treated with antithyroid drugs. The receptors derive from a woman between 18 and 30 years old with Graves disease.

This clonotype was seen more than once but under ten times. The V call is TRBV30, the J call TRBJ1-1; D unresolved. Trimming cost V 0 bases and J 0 bases, with 11 bases left between them. CDR1 is GTSNPN and CDR2 is SVGIG in the germline V gene (reference sequence). The CDR3 has 15 amino acids. The CDR3 region is CAWSVPWTVNTEAFF. The CDR3 nucleotides read TGTGCCTGGAGTGTACCCTGGACGGTGAACACTGAAGCTTTCTTT.

Comment on this clonotype: A much bigger clone sits one base away, suggesting this may be a read error. The chain carries TRBV6-2 or TRBV6-3 and TRBJ2-1, with unresolved D. The germline gives CDR1 MNHEY, CDR2 SVGEGT. CDR3 length: 11 amino acids. The ends were cut back, 6 bases at V and 10 bases at J, with 10 bases in the middle. Here the CDR3 reads CASSDEYEQFF. As DNA, the CDR3 is TGTGCCAGCAGCGACGAGTACGAGCAGTTCTTC.

The rearrangement links TRBV12-3 or TRBV12-4 to TRBJ2-5; D remains ambiguous. The CDR3 sequence is 15 residues long. V shed 1 base and J shed 5 bases, with 14 bases lying between them. Here the CDR3 DNA reads TGTGCCAGCAGTTTAGGTGGGCGGCGGACGGAGACCCAGTACTTC. It encodes CASSLGGRRTETQYF.

For this clonotype: It may be a read error: a sequence one base away is much more abundant. This rearrangement joins TRBV10-3 to TRBJ2-3; 9 bases match TRBD1. Germline CDR1 reads ENHRY; CDR2 reads SYGVKD. With V trimmed by 10 bases and J by 6 bases, 14 bases remained unmatched. The CDR3 spans 15 residues. This chain's CDR3 is CARTSTGTGWDTQYF. The CDR3 DNA is TGTGCCAGAACTTCTACCGGGACAGGGTGGGATACGCAGTATTTT.

This clonotype was counted only a few times. The genes are TRBV28 and TRBJ1-5, with D possibly matching TRBD1 (5 bases). Trimming left V 5 bases short and J 1 base short, with 15 bases between. The CDR3 spans 16 residues. Germline V gives CDR1 MDHEN, CDR2 SYDVKM. The CDR3: CASSIGGGLSNQPQHF. In DNA, the CDR3 is TGTGCCAGCAGTATCGGGGGGGGTTTAAGCAATCAGCCCCAGCATTTT.

This clonotype was found many times. This rearrangement joins TRBV30 to TRBJ2-5; unclear D gene. The germline gives CDR1 GTSNPN, CDR2 SVGIG (reference sequence). Trimming pared 4 bases from V and 5 bases from J, leaving 14 bases between. This CDR3 spans 13 amino acids. CDR3 sequence reads: CAWTGSWGETQYF. Here the CDR3 DNA reads TGTGCCTGGACCGGCTCGTGGGGTGAGACCCAGTACTTC.

This clonotype was counted many times. V usage is TRBV20-1 and J usage is TRBJ2-7; no clear D. Germline V CDR1 and CDR2: DFQATT, SNEGSKA (reference sequence). This CDR3 is 13 amino acids long. The V end was cut by 1 base, the J end by 0 bases, with 7 bases between. Written as DNA, the CDR3 is TGCAGTGCTAGAGCTCGGTTCTCCTACGAGCAGTACTTC. Translation gives CSARARFSYEQYF.

This clonotype was observed many times. The chain recombines TRBV12-3 or TRBV12-4 with TRBJ1-5; 11 positions agree with TRBD1. Trimming took 2 bases from V and 4 from J; bases not matched to a gene: 7. The CDR3 runs to 17 residues. The CDR3 region is CASSLLGQGAPNQPQHF. The CDR3 DNA reads TGTGCCAGCAGTTTATTAGGACAGGGGGCTCCTAATCAGCCCCAGCATTTT.

This clonotype was found many times. Compared with germline, one end of the junction differs, possibly owing to a read error. J is TRBJ2-5 and V is TRBV11-2; 7 positions agree with TRBD2. Germline V CDR1 and CDR2: SGHAT, FQNNGV. The CDR3 spans 15 residues. The CDR3 DNA follows: TGTGCCAGCAGTTTAGCACTAGCGCGCGCGGAGACCCAGTACTTC. Protein sequence: CASSLALARAETQYF.

A note on this clonotype: A much larger clone differs by one base, so this may be a read error. The chain couples TRBV18 to TRBJ1-4; the D gene is possibly TRBD1 (5 bases). CDR1 and CDR2 from the germline V gene are KGHSH and LQKENI. The CDR3 is 14 residues long. Here the CDR3 reads CASSQTATNEQLFF. CDR3 DNA sequence: TGTGCCAGCTCACAGACAGCAACTAATGAACAACTGTTTTTT. Full variable domain (rest looked up from reference TRBV18 and TRBJ1-4): NAGVMQNPRHLVRRRGQEARLRCSPMKGHSHVYWYRQLPEEGLKFMVYLQKENIIDESGMPKERFSAEFPKEGPSILRIQQVVRGDSAAYFCASSQTATNEQLFFGSGTQLSVL.

This clonotype was observed a handful of times. The V gene is TRBV9, the J gene TRBJ1-1, with 8 positions matching TRBD1. This CDR3 has 15 residues. Per the germline V gene, CDR1 is SGDLS and CDR2 is YYNGEE. Germline trimming cut 2 bases from V and 3 bases from J; bases unmatched to any gene: 6. The CDR3 sequence is CASSVRQTGDTEAFF. DNA of the CDR3: TGTGCCAGCAGCGTCCGGCAGACAGGGGACACTGAAGCTTTCTTT.

The chain joins TRBV20-1 to TRBJ2-3, with 12 bases lining up with TRBD2. This CDR3 spans 17 amino acids. Germline CDR1 is DFQATT and CDR2 is SNEGSKA (reference sequence). V was pared by 5 bases and J by 6 bases, with 15 bases of the junction left unmatched. CDR3 DNA sequence: TGCAGTGCTCGGCGACCCGCCGGACTAGCGGGGCGGGATACGCAGTATTTT. Translated, it gives CSARRPAGLAGRDTQYF.

This chain joins TRBV6-2 or TRBV6-3 and TRBJ2-7; possible D gene TRBD1, 6 bases. CDR1 is MNHEY and CDR2 is SVGEGT in the germline V gene. The CDR3 length is 13 residues. V was shortened by 5 bases and J by 6 bases, with 14 bases between the two germline ends. CDR3: CASSISWTAEQYF. The CDR3 bases are TGTGCCAGCAGTATCAGCTGGACAGCCGAGCAGTACTTC.

The table lists this clonotype with many counts. This chain links TRBV28 with TRBJ2-3; D remains ambiguous. The length of the CDR3 is 16 residues. The germline CDR1 and CDR2 sequences are MDHEN and SYDVKM. V was trimmed by 3 bases and J by 2 bases, leaving 15 bases between them. The CDR3 region is CASSFSEQVPTDTQYF. CDR3 nucleotide sequence: TGTGCCAGCAGTTTTTCCGAGCAAGTACCCACAGATACGCAGTATTTT.

V gene TRBV4-1 combines with J gene TRBJ1-1; 9 bases align to TRBD1. CDR1 and CDR2 (germline): MGHRA, YSYEKL. This CDR3 region has 14 residues. V lost 4 bases and J lost 6; bases outside the gene matches: 6. Here the CDR3 reads CASSPGDREAEAFF. CDR3 nucleotides: TGCGCCAGCAGCCCTGGGGACAGGGAAGCTGAAGCTTTCTTT.

This clonotype has just a few counts. The V call is TRBV7-2, the J call TRBJ2-7; 8 nucleotides match TRBD2. The CDR3 sequence is 13 residues long. Unmatched junction bases numbered 14, after V lost 8 bases and J lost 11 bases. Germline-derived CDR1 and CDR2 are SGHTA and FQGNSA. CDR3 sequence (DNA): TGTGCCAGCTCTAATACGGGAGGGCCGAGGGAGTACTTC. This encodes CASSNTGGPREYF.

The genes are TRBV12-3 or TRBV12-4 and TRBJ2-1; D is undetermined. V lost 5 bases and J 15 bases, leaving 20 bases between the germline ends. CDR3 length: 13 residues. Written as DNA, the CDR3 is TGTGCCAGCAGTATTGTCGGCACCAATGTGGGGTTCTTC. It specifies CASSIVGTNVGFF.

This clonotype was observed many times. The J gene is TRBJ2-2, the V gene TRBV9; D ambiguous. V gave up 1 base and J gave up 7 bases, with 2 bases separating them. This CDR3 is 11 amino acids long. CDR1 is SGDLS and CDR2 is YYNGEE in the germline V gene. In DNA, the CDR3 is TGTGCCAGCAGCGTACACGGGGAGCTGTTTTTT. It translates to CASSVHGELFF.

This clonotype was picked up one time. V is TRBV2 and J is TRBJ2-7; 10 bases are shared with TRBD2. The CDR3 covers 14 residues. Germline CDR1 is SNHLY and CDR2 is FYNNEI. Trimming at V came to 6 bases and at J to 3 bases, leaving 5 bases not matched to a gene. CDR3 residues: CASSIIAGGYEQYF. The DNA for the CDR3 is TGTGCCAGCAGCATTATAGCGGGAGGCTACGAGCAGTACTTC.

About this clonotype itself: This may come from a read error, since a much larger clone is one base off. The chain combines TRBV6-1 with TRBJ2-2, with D possibly TRBD1 on 5 matching bases. CDR1 MNHNS and CDR2 SASEGT come from the germline V gene. The CDR3 is 13 amino acids. Trimming left V 0 bases short and J 7 bases short, with 6 bases between. The CDR3 protein is CASSEAQGGELFF. For the CDR3, the DNA is TGTGCCAGCAGTGAAGCGCAGGGCGGGGAGCTGTTTTTT.

V and J are TRBV12-3 or TRBV12-4 and TRBJ2-3, with 10 bases fitting TRBD2. The CDR3 loop spans 16 amino acids. The trim removed 5 bases at V and 4 bases at J, leaving 9 bases unmatched. The CDR3 bases are TGTGCCAGCAGTCACTCTAGCGGGAGACGTGCAGATACGCAGTATTTT. Translating it yields CASSHSSGRRADTQYF.

The chain is built from TRBV5-1 and TRBJ2-1; 9 bases are shared with TRBD2. Germline values: CDR1 SGHRS, CDR2 YFSETQ. Unmatched junction bases numbered 5, after V lost 0 bases and J lost 1 base. This CDR3 has 17 amino acids. The DNA for the CDR3 is TGCGCCAGCAGCTTGGGTTTAGCGGGAGTGTCCTACAATGAGCAGTTCTTC. This gives the protein CASSLGLAGVSYNEQFF.

This clonotype came up many times. The genes are TRBV7-2 and TRBJ2-7; D gene uncertain. The CDR3 contains 14 residues. V was shortened by 5 bases and J by 4 bases, with 15 bases between the two germline ends. CDR1 is SGHTA, CDR2 FQGNSA, per germline. The CDR3 bases are TGTGCCAGCAGCGTGACGTGGGCGCCATACGAGCAGTACTTC. Translating gives CASSVTWAPYEQYF. The full variable domain, rest sourced from reference TRBV7-2 and TRBJ2-7, is GAGVSQSPSNKVTEKGKDVELRCDPISGHTALYWYRQSLGQGLEFLIYFQGNSAPDKSGLPSDRFSAERTGGSVSTLTIQRTQQEDSAVYLCASSVTWAPYEQYFGPGTRLTVT.